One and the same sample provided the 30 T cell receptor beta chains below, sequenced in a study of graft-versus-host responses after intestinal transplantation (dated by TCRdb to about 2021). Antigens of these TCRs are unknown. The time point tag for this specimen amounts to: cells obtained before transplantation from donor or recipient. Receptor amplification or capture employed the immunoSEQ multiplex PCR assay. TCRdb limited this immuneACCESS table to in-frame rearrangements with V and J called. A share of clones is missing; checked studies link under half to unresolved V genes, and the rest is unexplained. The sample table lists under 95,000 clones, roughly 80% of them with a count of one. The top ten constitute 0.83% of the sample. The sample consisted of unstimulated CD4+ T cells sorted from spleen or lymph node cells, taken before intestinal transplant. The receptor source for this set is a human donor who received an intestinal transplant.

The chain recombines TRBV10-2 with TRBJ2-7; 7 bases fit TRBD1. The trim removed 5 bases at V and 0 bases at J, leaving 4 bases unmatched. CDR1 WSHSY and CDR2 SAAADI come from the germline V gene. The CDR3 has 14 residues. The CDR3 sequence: CASSSQGVSYEQYF. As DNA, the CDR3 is TGCGCCAGCAGTTCCCAGGGGGTCTCCTACGAGCAGTACTTC.

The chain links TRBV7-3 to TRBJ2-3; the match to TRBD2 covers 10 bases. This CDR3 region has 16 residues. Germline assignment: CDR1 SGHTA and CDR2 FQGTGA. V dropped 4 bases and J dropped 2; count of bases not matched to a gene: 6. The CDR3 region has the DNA TGTGCCAGCAGCTCCCGAACTAGCGGGAACACAGATACGCAGTATTTT. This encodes CASSSRTSGNTDTQYF.

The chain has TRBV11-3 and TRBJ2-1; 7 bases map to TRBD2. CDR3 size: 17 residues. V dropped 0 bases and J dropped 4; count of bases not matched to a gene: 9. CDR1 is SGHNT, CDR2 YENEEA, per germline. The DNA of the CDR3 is TGTGCCAGCAGCTTAGATCCGCCTAGCGGCCCTTACAATGAGCAGTTCTTC. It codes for CASSLDPPSGPYNEQFF.

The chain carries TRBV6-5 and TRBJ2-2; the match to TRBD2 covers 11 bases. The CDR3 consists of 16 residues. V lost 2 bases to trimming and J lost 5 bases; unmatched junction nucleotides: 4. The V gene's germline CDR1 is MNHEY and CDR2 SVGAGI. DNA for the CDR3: TGTGCCAGCAGTTACACTAGCGGGAGAGTAACCGGGGAGCTGTTTTTT. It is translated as CASSYTSGRVTGELFF.

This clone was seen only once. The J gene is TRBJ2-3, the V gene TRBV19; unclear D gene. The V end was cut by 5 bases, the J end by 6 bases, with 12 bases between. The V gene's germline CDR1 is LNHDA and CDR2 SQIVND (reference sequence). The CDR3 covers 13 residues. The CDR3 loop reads CASSVYPGDTQYF. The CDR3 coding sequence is TGTGCCAGTAGTGTGTATCCCGGGGATACGCAGTATTTT.

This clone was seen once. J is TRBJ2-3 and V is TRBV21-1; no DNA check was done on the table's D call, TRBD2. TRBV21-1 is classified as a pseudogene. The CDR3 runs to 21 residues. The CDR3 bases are TGTGCCAGCAGCAAAGTGACGCTATGGACTAGCGGATATGCTAGCACAGATACGCAGTATTTT. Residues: CASSKVTLWTSGYASTDTQYF.

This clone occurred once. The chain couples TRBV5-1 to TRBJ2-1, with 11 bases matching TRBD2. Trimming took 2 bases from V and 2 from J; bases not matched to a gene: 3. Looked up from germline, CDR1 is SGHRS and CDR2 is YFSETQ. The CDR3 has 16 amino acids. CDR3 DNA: TGCGCCAGCAGCTTCTATAGCGGGGGGGCCTACAATGAGCAGTTCTTC. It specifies CASSFYSGGAYNEQFF.

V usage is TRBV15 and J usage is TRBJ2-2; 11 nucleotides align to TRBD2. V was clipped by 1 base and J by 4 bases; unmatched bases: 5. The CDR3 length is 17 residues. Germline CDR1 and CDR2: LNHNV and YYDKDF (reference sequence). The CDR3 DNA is TGTGCCACCAGCAGAGTCCTAGCGGGGGGAGTCACCGGGGAGCTGTTTTTT. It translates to CATSRVLAGGVTGELFF.

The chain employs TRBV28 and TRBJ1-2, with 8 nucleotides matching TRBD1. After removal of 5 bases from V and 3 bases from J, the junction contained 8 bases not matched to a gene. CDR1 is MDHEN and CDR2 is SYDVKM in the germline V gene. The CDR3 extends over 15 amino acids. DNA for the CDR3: TGTGCCAGCAGTCCAGTGGACAGGGCTTACTATGGCTACACCTTC. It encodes CASSPVDRAYYGYTF.

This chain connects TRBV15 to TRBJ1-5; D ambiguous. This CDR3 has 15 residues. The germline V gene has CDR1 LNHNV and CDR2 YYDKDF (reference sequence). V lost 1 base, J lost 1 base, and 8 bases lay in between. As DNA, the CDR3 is TGTGCCACCAGCAGAGGTTACGGGAGCAATCAGCCCCAGCATTTT. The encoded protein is CATSRGYGSNQPQHF.

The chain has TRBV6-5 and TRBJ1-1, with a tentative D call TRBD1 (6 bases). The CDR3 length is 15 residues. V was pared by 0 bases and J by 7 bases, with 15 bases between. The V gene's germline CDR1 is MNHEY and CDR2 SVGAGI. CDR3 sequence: CASSYSLHRDNEAFF. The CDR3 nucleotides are TGTGCCAGCAGTTACTCGCTCCACAGGGATAATGAAGCTTTCTTT.

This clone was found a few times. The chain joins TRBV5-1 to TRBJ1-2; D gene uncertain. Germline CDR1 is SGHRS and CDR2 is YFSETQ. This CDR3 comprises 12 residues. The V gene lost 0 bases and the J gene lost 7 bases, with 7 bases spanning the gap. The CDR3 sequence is CASSLDEAGYTF. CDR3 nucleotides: TGCGCCAGCAGCTTGGACGAGGCTGGCTACACCTTC.

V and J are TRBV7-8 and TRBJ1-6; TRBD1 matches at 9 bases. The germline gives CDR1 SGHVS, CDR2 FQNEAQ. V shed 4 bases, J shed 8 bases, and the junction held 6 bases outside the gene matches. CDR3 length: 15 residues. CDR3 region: CASSWDREVDSPLHF. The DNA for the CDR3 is TGTGCCAGCAGCTGGGACAGGGAGGTGGATTCACCCCTCCACTTT.

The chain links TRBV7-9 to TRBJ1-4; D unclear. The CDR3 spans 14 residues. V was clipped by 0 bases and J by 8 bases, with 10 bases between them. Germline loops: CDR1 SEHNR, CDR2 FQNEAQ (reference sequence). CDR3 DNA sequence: TGTGCCAGCAGCTTAGCGACGGGGATAGAAAAACTGTTTTTT. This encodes CASSLATGIEKLFF.

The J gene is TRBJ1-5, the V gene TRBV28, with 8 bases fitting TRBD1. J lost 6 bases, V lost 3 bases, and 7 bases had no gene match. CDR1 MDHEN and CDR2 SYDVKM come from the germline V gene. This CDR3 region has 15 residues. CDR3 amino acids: CASSFLDRGGQPQHF. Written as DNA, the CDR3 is TGTGCCAGCAGTTTCCTTGACAGGGGCGGTCAGCCCCAGCATTTT.

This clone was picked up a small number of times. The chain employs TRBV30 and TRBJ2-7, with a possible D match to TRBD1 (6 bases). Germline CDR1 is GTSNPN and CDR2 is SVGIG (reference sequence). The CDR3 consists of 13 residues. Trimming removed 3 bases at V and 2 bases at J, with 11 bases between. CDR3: CAWRRTDAYEQYF. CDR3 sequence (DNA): TGTGCCTGGAGGAGGACAGACGCCTACGAGCAGTACTTC.

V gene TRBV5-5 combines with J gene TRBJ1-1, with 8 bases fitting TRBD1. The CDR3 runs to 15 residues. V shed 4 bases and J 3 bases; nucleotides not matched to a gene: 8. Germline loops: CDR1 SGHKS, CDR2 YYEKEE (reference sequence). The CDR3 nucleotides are TGTGCCAGCAGCCCCCGACAGGGGAGGGACACTGAAGCTTTCTTT. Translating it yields CASSPRQGRDTEAFF.

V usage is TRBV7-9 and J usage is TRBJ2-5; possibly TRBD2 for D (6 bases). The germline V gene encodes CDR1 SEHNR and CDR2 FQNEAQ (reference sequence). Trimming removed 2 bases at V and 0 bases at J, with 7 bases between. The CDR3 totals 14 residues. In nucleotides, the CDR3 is TGTGCCAGCAGCTTAAGACTAGACCAAGAGACCCAGTACTTC. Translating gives CASSLRLDQETQYF.

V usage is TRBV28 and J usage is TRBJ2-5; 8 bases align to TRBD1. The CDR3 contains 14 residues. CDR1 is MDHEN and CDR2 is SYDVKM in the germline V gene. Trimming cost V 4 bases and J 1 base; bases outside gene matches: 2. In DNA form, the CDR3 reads TGTGCCAGCAGTTCCGACAGGGGCCAAGAGACCCAGTACTTC. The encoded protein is CASSSDRGQETQYF.

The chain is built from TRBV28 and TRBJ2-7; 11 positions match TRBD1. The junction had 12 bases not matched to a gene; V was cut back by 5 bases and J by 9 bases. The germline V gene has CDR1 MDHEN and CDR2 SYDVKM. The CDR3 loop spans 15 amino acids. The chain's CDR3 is CASSTWDRGFVSQYF. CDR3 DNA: TGTGCCAGCAGTACCTGGGACAGGGGGTTTGTCTCGCAGTACTTC.

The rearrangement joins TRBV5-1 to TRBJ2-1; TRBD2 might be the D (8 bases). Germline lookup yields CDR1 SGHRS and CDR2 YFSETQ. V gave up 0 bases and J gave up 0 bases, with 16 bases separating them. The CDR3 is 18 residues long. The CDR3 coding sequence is TGCGCCAGCAGCTTGGTTAGGGGGCGGGGGGCCTCCTACAATGAGCAGTTCTTC. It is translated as CASSLVRGRGASYNEQFF. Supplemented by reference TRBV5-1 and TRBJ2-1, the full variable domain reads KAGVTQTPRYLIKTRGQQVTLSCSPISGHRSVSWYQQTPGQGLQFLFEYFSETQRNKGNFPGRFSGRQFSNSRSEMNVSTLELGDSALYLCASSLVRGRGASYNEQFFGPGTRLTVL.

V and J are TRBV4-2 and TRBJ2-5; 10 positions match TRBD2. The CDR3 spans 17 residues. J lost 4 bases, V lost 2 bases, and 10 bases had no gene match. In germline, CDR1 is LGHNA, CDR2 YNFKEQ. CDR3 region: CASSQTRKRGGRETQYF. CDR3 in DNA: TGTGCCAGCAGCCAAACGAGGAAGCGGGGGGGCCGAGAGACCCAGTACTTC.

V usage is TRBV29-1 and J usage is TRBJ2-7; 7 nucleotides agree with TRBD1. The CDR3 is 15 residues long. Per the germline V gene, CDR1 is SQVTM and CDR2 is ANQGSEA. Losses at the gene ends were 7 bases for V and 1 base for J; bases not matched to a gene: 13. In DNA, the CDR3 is TGCAGCGCCTCATCCCCGACAGGGAATTCCTACGAGCAGTACTTC. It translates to CSASSPTGNSYEQYF.

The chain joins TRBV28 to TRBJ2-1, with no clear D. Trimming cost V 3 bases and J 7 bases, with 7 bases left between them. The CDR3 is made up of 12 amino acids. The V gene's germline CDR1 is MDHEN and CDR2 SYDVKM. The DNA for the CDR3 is TGTGCCAGCAGTTTGAGTTGGAATGAGCAGTTCTTC. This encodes CASSLSWNEQFF. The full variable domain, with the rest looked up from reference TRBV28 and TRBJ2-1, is DVKVTQSSRYLVKRTGEKVFLECVQDMDHENMFWYRQDPGLGLRLIYFSYDVKMKEKGDIPEGYSVSREKKERFSLILESASTNQTSMYLCASSLSWNEQFFGPGTRLTVL.

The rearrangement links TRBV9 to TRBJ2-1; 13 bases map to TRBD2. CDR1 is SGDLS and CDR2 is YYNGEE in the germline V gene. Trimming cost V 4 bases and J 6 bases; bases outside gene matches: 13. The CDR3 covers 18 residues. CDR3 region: CASSPLRLAGGRGNEQFF. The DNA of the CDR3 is TGTGCCAGCAGCCCCCTGAGACTAGCGGGAGGTCGGGGCAATGAGCAGTTCTTC.

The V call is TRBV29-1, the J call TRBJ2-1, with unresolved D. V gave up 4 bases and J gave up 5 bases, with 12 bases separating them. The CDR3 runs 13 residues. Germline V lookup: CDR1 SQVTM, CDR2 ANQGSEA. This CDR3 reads CSVGVVRDNEQFF. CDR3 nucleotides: TGCAGCGTTGGGGTAGTACGGGACAATGAGCAGTTCTTC.

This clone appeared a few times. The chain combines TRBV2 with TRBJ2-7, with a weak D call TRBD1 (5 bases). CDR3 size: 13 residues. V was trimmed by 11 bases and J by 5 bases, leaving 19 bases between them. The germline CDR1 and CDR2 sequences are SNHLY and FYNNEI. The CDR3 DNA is TGTGCCCCAACGCCTAGGGGCTTGGACGAGCAGTACTTC. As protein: CAPTPRGLDEQYF.

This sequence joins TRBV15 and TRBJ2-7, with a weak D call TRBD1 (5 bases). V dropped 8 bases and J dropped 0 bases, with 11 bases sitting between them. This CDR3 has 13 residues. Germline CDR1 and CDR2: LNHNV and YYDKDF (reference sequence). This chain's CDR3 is CATQSQGSYEQYF. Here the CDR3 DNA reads TGTGCCACCCAGTCGCAGGGCTCCTACGAGCAGTACTTC.

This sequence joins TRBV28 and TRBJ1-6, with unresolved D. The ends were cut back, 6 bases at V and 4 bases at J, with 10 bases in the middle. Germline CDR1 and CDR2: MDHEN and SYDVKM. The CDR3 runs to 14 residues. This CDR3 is CASSDKAYNSPLHF. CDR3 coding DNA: TGTGCCAGCAGCGACAAGGCATATAATTCACCCCTCCACTTT. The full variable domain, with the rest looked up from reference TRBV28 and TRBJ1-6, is DVKVTQSSRYLVKRTGEKVFLECVQDMDHENMFWYRQDPGLGLRLIYFSYDVKMKEKGDIPEGYSVSREKKERFSLILESASTNQTSMYLCASSDKAYNSPLHFGNGTRLTVT.

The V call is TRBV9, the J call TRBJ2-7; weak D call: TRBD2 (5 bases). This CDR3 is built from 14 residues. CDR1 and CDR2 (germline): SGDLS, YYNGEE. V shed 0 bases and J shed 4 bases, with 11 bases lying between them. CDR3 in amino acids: CASSVGGAGYEQYF. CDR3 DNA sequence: TGTGCCAGCAGCGTAGGGGGAGCCGGGTACGAGCAGTACTTC.